This TCR beta chain was retrieved from a study of breast tumors, draining lymph nodes, adjacent tissues. Study-wide points: Luminal-like breast cancer showed significantly greater tumor-nontumor repertoire similarity than basal-like breast cancer did. Tumors had less TCR diversity than lymph nodes, more than nontumor tissue. The data were judged consistent with most tumor T cells coming from lymph node and expanding in tumor. Data only fit, rather than demonstrated, lymph node origin of most tumor T cells.

Breast cancer patients provided tissue from their axillary draining lymph nodes. TCRdb reprocessed the multiplex PCR reads via MiXCR and lists one record per CDR3 protein. The profile shows about 220,000 distinct CDR3 sequences, under 40% of them singletons. This clonotype occurred many times. Its antigen is currently unknown. The CDR3 consists of 15 residues. The germline V gene has CDR1 LGHNA and CDR2 YNFKEQ. V lost 4 bases, J lost 5 bases, and 8 bases stayed unmatched. The specimen sequenced was axillary lymph node tissue. The chain combines TRBV4-2 with TRBJ2-7; 10 nucleotides match TRBD2. This clonotype was sampled from a female donor with breast cancer. Some clones in this sample may be carry-over from other donors' samples. CDR3 residues: CASSRSTSGNNEQYF. The DNA for the CDR3 is TGTGCCAGCAGCCGGAGCACTAGCGGGAACAACGAGCAGTACTTC.